The TCR beta chain described here comes from a study of Tregs in tolerant kidney transplant recipients. Germline V gene sequence: CDR1 SEHNR, CDR2 FQNEAQ (reference sequence). The CDR3 sequence is 14 residues long. J gave up 9 bases and V 5 bases, and 7 bases lay outside the gene matches. Points on this clone: Its target is not known. The sequence runs out 3 residues before the end of the CDR3; the remainder is reconstructed from the germline J gene.

Data came from immunoSEQ multiplex PCR; TCRdb stores just in-frame clones and leaves some out. This listing includes some 52,000 clones. Unstimulated Tregs (CD4+CD25+CD127-) and CD4+CD25- non-Tregs were sorted from PBMCs. Study-level findings and limits: Tregs expanded with activated donor B cells seemed most donor-specific. For some patients, primers changed over time, blocking nucleotide-level comparison.

The chain combines TRBV7-9 with TRBJ2-1; 10 bases are shared with TRBD1. Specimen: CD4+ T cells from blood, collected before the transplant. The clonotype originates from a human donor who received a combined kidney and bone marrow transplant. The sequenced part of the CDR3 DNA is TGTGCCAGCAGCCCGGGACAGGGGCTAAGTGAG. Translation gives CASSPGQGLSE. The whole CDR3 sequence is CASSPGQGLSEQFF.